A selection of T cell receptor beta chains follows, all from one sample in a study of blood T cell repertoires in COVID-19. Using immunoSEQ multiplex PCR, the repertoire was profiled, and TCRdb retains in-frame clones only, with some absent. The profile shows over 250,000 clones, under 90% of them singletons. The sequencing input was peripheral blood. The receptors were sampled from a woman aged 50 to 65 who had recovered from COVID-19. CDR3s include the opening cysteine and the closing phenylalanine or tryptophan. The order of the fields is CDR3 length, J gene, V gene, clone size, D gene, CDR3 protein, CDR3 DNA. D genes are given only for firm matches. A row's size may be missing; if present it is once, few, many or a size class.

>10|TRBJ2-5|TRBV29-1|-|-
CSAGEETQYF
TGCAGCGCGGGGGAGGAGACCCAGTACTTC
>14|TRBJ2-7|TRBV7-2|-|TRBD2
CASSFTSGTYEQYF
TGTGCCAGCAGCTTTACTAGCGGGACCTACGAGCAGTACTTC
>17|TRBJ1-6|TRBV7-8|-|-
CASSLLRTEEYNSPLHF
TGTGCCAGCAGCTTACTTCGGACAGAAGAGTATAATTCACCCCTCCACTTT
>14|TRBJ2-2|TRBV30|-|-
CAWSGTQGSGELFF
TGTGCCTGGAGTGGTACCCAGGGGTCCGGGGAGCTGTTTTTT
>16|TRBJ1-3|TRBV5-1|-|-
CASSLGFSISGNTIYF
TGCGCCAGCAGCCTCGGGTTTTCTATCTCTGGAAACACCATATATTTT
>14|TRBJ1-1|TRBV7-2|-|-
CASSQRAGNTEAFF
TGTGCCAGCAGCCAAAGAGCGGGGAACACTGAAGCTTTCTTT
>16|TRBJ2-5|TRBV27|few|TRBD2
CASSLSYRTSDQTQYF
TGTGCCAGCAGTTTATCGTACCGTACTAGCGATCAGACCCAGTACTTC
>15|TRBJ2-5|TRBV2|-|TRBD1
CASTLTGGFGETQYF
TGTGCCAGCACACTGACAGGGGGGTTCGGAGAGACCCAGTACTTC
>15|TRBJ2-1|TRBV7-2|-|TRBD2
CASSSVGLAGDEQFF
TGTGCCAGCAGCTCCGTGGGACTAGCGGGTGATGAGCAGTTCTTC
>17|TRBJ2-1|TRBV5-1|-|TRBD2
CASSLVRPGGRANEQFF
TGCGCCAGCAGCTTGGTGAGACCGGGCGGGAGGGCTAATGAGCAGTTCTTC
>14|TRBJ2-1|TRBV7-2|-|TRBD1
CASSPRDRVNEQFF
TGTGCCAGCAGCCCGCGGGACAGGGTAAATGAGCAGTTCTTC
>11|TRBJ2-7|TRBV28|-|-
CASSLSREQYF
TGTGCCAGCAGTTTGTCCCGCGAGCAGTACTTC
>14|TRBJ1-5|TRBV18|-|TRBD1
CASSPGQASQPQHF
TGTGCCAGCTCACCCGGACAGGCTAGTCAGCCCCAGCATTTT
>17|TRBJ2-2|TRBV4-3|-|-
CASSSYFPTKDTGELFF
TGCGCCAGCAGCTCTTACTTCCCGACTAAAGACACCGGGGAGCTGTTTTTT
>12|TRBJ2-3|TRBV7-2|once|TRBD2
CAEREGKDTQYF
TGTGCTGAGAGGGAGGGTAAAGATACGCAGTATTTT
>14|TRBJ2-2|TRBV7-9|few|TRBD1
CASRTGTNTGELFF
TGTGCCAGCAGGACAGGGACGAACACCGGGGAGCTGTTTTTT
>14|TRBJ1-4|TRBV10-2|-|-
CASSELRRSEKLFF
TGCGCCAGCAGTGAGTTAAGGAGAAGTGAAAAACTGTTTTTT
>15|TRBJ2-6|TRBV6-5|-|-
CASSPGFSGANVLTF
TGTGCCAGCAGCCCAGGGTTCTCTGGGGCCAACGTCCTGACTTTC
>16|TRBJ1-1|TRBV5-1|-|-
CASSLAPQPRNTEAFF
TGCGCCAGCAGCTTGGCCCCACAACCAAGGAACACTGAAGCTTTCTTT
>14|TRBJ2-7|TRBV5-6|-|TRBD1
CASSYRQGLSEQYF
TGTGCCAGCAGCTACCGACAGGGATTGAGCGAGCAGTACTTC
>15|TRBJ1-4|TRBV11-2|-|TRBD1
CASSYRDSRSEKLFF
TGTGCCAGCAGCTATCGGGACAGCAGAAGTGAAAAACTGTTTTTT
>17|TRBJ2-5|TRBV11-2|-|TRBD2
CASSLSPTSGVGETQYF
TGTGCCAGCAGCTTGAGTCCAACTAGCGGGGTGGGAGAGACCCAGTACTTC
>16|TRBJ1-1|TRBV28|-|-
CASTVSSAGMNTEAFF
TGTGCCAGCACAGTTAGTTCGGCAGGCATGAACACTGAAGCTTTCTTT
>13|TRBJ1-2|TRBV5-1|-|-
CASSLGQYDGYTF
TGCGCCAGCAGTTTAGGACAGTACGACGGCTACACCTTC